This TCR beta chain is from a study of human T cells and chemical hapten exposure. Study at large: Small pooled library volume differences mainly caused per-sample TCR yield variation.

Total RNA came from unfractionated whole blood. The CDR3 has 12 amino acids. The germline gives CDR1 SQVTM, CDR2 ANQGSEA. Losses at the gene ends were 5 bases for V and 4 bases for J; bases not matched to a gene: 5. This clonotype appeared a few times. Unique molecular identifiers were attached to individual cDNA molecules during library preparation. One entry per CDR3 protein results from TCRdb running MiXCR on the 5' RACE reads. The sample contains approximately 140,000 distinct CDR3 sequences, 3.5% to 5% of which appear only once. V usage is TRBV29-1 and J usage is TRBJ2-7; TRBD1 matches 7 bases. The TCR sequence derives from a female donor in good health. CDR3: CSVRRGLYEQYF. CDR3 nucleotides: TGCAGCGTTCGTAGGGGGCTGTACGAGCAGTACTTC.